A selection of T cell receptor beta chains follows, all from one sample in a study of shared clonotypes between healthy human individuals. Only in-frame clones appear in the TCRdb table, and some are missing; sequencing was by immunoSEQ multiplex PCR. The sample records 1,400,000 or so clones, about 98.5% being singletons. Sequencing was done on a sample of naive CD4+ T cells sorted from blood. Receptors originate from a man between 25 and 39 years old in good health. The CDR3 runs from the conserved cysteine through the conserved F or W. A D gene is named only where the DNA matches it firmly. Clone size, where shown, is once, few, many, or a class for clones that have expanded.

clone size | J gene | D gene | V gene | CDR3 DNA | CDR3 protein
. | TRBJ2-2 | TRBD1 | TRBV5-5 | TGTGCCAGCACCGCGACAGGGTTGGCCGGGGAGCTGTTTTTT | CASTATGLAGELFF
. | TRBJ1-5 | TRBD1 | TRBV10-3 | TGTGCCATCAGTGTGACGGACAGGGGGCGTGGGCAGCCCCAGCATTTT | CAISVTDRGRGQPQHF
once | TRBJ2-5 | . | TRBV29-1 | TGCAGCGTTTACCTAAGCCAAGAGACCCAGTACTTC | CSVYLSQETQYF
. | TRBJ1-2 | . | TRBV4-3 | TGCGCCAGCAGCCAAATGCAGAGTAAAATCTATGGCTACACCTTC | CASSQMQSKIYGYTF
. | TRBJ1-5 | . | TRBV28 | TGTGCCAGCAGTTTATTGGACGGGGCCCACAATCAGCCCCAGCATTTT | CASSLLDGAHNQPQHF
. | TRBJ1-1 | . | TRBV2 | TGTGCCAGCACCAGGGAGGACACTGAAGCTTTCTTT | CASTREDTEAFF
. | TRBJ2-7 | . | TRBV5-1 | TGCGCCAGCGGCGAATTAGGAGGGCGAGGCAGCGAGCAGTACTTC | CASGELGGRGSEQYF
. | TRBJ1-4 | TRBD1 | TRBV10-2 | TGCGCCAGCAGTGTGGGCAGGGGGAATGAAAAACTGTTTTTT | CASSVGRGNEKLFF
. | TRBJ2-7 | . | TRBV4-3 | TGCGCCAGCAGCCTCGGGCTCAGGGGAGGGGTCTCCTACGAGCAGTACTTC | CASSLGLRGGVSYEQYF
. | TRBJ2-5 | TRBD1 | TRBV18 | TGTGCCAGCTCACCGTTATACAGGGGGCTCCTCGCTCAAGAGACCCAGTACTTC | CASSPLYRGLLAQETQYF
. | TRBJ2-7 | TRBD2 | TRBV27 | TGTGCCAGCAGTCCGTACAGCGGGGGACTCTACGAGCAGTACTTC | CASSPYSGGLYEQYF
. | TRBJ2-7 | . | TRBV7-8 | TGTGCCAGCAGCTCGGGACGGATGGGGATAGAGCAGTACTTC | CASSSGRMGIEQYF
. | TRBJ2-4 | . | TRBV5-1 | TGCGCCAGCAGTAGAGTATACCGGGGGAACGCCAAAAACATTCAGTACTTC | CASSRVYRGNAKNIQYF
. | TRBJ2-3 | TRBD2 | TRBV10-3 | TGTGCCATCAGAGGGACCCTAGCGGGAGCAGTAGATACGCAGTATTTT | CAIRGTLAGAVDTQYF
. | TRBJ2-7 | . | TRBV11-2 | TGTGCCAGCAGGATAGGGGGCGAGCAGTACTTC | CASRIGGEQYF
. | TRBJ2-3 | TRBD2 | TRBV28 | TGTGCCAGCAGTTCAACTAGCGGGAGCGGGACAGATACGCAGTATTTT | CASSSTSGSGTDTQYF
. | TRBJ2-1 | TRBD2 | TRBV10-2 | TGCGCCAGCTTTGACGACCAAAAGAGACTAGCGGTCGACAACAATGAGCAGTTCTTC | CASFDDQKRLAVDNNEQFF
. | TRBJ2-7 | . | TRBV6-6 | TGTGCCAGCAGTTATTACGGGTCCGATCCCCCCTACGAGCAGTACTTC | CASSYYGSDPPYEQYF
. | TRBJ2-7 | TRBD1 | TRBV9 | TGTGCCAGCAGCCCGGGACAGGGGGTGCCCTACGAGCAGTACTTC | CASSPGQGVPYEQYF
. | TRBJ2-7 | . | TRBV6-5 | TGTGCCAGCAGCCTGGGACTCGCCCGCTACGAGCAGTACTTC | CASSLGLARYEQYF
. | TRBJ2-7 | . | TRBV5-1 | TGCGCCAGCAGCGGACAGTCCTACGAGCAGTACTTC | CASSGQSYEQYF
. | TRBJ2-1 | . | TRBV7-2 | TGTGCCAGCACCCCCGGCGCCACTAGCCAGGTCGGCAAGTTCTTC | CASTPGATSQVGKFF
. | TRBJ2-7 | . | TRBV2 | TGTGCCAGCATTCCTACGACGACCTCCCACGAGCAGTACTTC | CASIPTTTSHEQYF
. | TRBJ2-7 | TRBD2 | TRBV19 | TGTGCCAGTAATGGGGCTAGCGGGTTTGGTGAGCAGTACTTC | CASNGASGFGEQYF